This T cell receptor (beta chain) was profiled in a study of cytomegalovirus exposure and HLA in healthy donors. Study-wide results and limits: Analysis was carried out at a later point, and it linked a missense DCLRE1C variant to TCR beta V- and J-gene trimming. Some TCR beta chains (roughly 160 of them) were listed as cytomegalovirus-associated. Most TCRs appeared rarely, but some public TCRs recurred in many donors.

About this clone itself: What it recognizes is unknown.

PCR was performed using 60 Vbeta and 13 Jbeta primers. The protocol was immunoSEQ multiplex PCR, while the TCRdb copy is restricted to in-frame clones and leaves out a portion. The sample comprises about 62,000 clones, about 90% of which are singletons, and roughly 1.5% rests with the top ten. Trimming removed 1 base from V and 5 bases from J; junction bases left unmatched: 9. This CDR3 contains 16 residues. Germline CDR1 reads MGHRA; CDR2 reads YSYEKL. The chain has TRBV4-1 and TRBJ1-1; 8 nucleotides match TRBD1. Specimen: PBMCs. The receptor comes from a man aged 18 to 29 in good health and CMV-seronegative. The CDR3, as DNA: TGCGCCAGCAGCCAAGGTACAGGGGGAGTAGGGACTGAAGCTTTCTTT. Translated: CASSQGTGGVGTEAFF.